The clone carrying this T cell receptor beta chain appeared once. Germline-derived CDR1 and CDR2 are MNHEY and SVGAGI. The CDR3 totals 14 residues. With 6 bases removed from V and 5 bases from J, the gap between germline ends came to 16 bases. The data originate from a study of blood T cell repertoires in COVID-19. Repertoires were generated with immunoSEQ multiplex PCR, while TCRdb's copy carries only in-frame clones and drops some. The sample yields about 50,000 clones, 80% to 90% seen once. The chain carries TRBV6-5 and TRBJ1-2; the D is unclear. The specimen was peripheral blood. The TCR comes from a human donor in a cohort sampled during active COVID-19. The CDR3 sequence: CASRPFGGGYGYTF. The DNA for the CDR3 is TGTGCCAGCAGGCCGTTCGGAGGAGGTTATGGCTACACCTTC.